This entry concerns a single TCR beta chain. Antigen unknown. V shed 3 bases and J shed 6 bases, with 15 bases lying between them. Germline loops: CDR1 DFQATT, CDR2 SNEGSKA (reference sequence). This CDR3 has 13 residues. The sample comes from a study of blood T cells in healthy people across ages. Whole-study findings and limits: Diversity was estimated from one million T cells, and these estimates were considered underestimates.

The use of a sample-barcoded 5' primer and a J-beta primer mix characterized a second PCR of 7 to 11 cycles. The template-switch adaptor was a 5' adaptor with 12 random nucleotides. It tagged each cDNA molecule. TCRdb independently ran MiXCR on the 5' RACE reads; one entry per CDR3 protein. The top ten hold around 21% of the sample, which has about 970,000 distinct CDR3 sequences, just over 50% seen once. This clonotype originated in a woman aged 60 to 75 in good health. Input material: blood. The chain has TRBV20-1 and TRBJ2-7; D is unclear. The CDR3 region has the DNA TGCAGTGCTAGTGTGTTCGTGGTATCCGAGCAGTACTTC. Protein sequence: CSASVFVVSEQYF.